One and the same sample provided the 4 T cell receptor beta chains below, sequenced in a study of spatial heterogeneity in lung cancer. General study results and limits: Expanded alpha and beta TCR counts within tumors tracked tumor mutation counts.

Specified time point: sample taken at primary tumor resection. Their antigens remain unidentified. MiXCR, applied by TCRdb to the 5' RACE reads, yields one record per CDR3 protein. The repertoire holds some 16,000 distinct CDR3 sequences, approximately 7% seen once, with around 20% in the top ten. The sequencing used lung tumor tissue, collected at surgery. Receptors were obtained from a female donor with early-stage non-small cell lung cancer.

There are many counts of this clonotype. With the library built for alpha chains, this beta chain is off target and its frequency is not meaningful. The genes are TRBV7-9 and TRBJ1-1; TRBD1 is a possible D gene (5 bases). Trimming stripped 6 bases from V and 6 bases from J, with 20 bases between. This CDR3 is built from 15 residues. CDR1 is SEHNR, CDR2 FQNEAQ, per germline (reference sequence). The CDR3 region has the DNA TGTGCCAGCAGTTCAAGGGCTGGGGCAGCGGCTGAAGCTTTCTTT. As protein: CASSSRAGAAAEAFF.

This clonotype appeared a few times. Within a library made for alpha chains, this beta chain is off target, and its count is uninformative. This chain uses TRBV6-1 with TRBJ2-4, with unresolved D. This CDR3 comprises 14 residues. Germline V gene sequence: CDR1 MNHNS, CDR2 SASEGT. V lost 2 bases, J lost 0 bases, and 5 bases lay in between. CDR3 DNA: TGTGCCAGCAGTGAAAATCTAGCCAAAAACATTCAGTACTTC. This translates into CASSENLAKNIQYF.

This clonotype is medium-sized (0.01 to 0.1%). With the library built for alpha chains, this beta chain is off target and its frequency is not meaningful. The chain is built from TRBV7-3 and TRBJ2-3; either TRBD1 or TRBD2 may supply D (6 bases each). Germline CDR1 is SGHTA and CDR2 is FQGTGA. Between the trimmed V and J ends, which lost 7 bases and 6 bases, there was a span of 17 bases. The CDR3 totals 14 residues. CDR3 sequence: CASTLGGPGDTQYF. CDR3 DNA: TGTGCCAGCACCCTCGGGGGCCCCGGGGATACGCAGTATTTT.

In its sample, this clonotype was seen many times. Within a library made for alpha chains, this beta chain is off target, and its count is uninformative. The genes are TRBV29-1 and TRBJ2-1; D unclear. With 3 bases removed from V and 8 bases from J, the gap between germline ends came to 17 bases. CDR3 length equals 14 residues. In germline, CDR1 is SQVTM, CDR2 ANQGSEA. CDR3: CSVEAPLSGDEQFF. The CDR3 region has the DNA TGCAGCGTTGAGGCCCCTCTATCGGGCGATGAGCAGTTCTTC.